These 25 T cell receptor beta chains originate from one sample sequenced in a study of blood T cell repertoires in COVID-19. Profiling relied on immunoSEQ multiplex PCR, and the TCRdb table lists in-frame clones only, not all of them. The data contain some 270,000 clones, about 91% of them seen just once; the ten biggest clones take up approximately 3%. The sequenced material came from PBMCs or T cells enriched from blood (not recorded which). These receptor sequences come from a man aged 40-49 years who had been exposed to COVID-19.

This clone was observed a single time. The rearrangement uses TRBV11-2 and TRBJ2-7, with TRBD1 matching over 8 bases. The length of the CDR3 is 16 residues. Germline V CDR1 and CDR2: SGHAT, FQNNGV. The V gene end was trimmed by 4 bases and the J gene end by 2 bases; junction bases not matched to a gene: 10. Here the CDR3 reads CASSSTPDRETYEQYF. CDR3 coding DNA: TGTGCCAGCAGCTCCACACCGGACAGGGAAACCTACGAGCAGTACTTC.

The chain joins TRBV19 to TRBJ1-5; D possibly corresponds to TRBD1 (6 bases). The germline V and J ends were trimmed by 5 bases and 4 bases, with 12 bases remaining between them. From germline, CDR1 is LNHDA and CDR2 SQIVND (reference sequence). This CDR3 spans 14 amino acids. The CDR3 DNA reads TGTGCCAGTAGTCCTGACAGGAGGAATCAGCCCCAGCATTTT. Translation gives CASSPDRRNQPQHF.

CDR3 in DNA: TGTGCCAGCAGTTCCCAAGGGACAGGGCGGGCCGGGGAGCTGTTTTTT. Its translation: CASSSQGTGRAGELFF. The V gene is TRBV28, the J gene TRBJ2-2, with 9 bases that match TRBD1. This CDR3 spans 16 amino acids. The germline CDR1 and CDR2 sequences are MDHEN and SYDVKM. The V gene end was trimmed by 4 bases and the J gene end by 6 bases; junction bases not matched to a gene: 9.

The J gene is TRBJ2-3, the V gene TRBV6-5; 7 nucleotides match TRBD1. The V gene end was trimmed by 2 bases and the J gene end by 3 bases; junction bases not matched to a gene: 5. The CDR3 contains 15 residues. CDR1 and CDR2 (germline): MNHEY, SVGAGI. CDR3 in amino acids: CASSYTLGQTDTQYF. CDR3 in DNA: TGTGCCAGCAGTTACACCCTGGGACAGACAGATACGCAGTATTTT.

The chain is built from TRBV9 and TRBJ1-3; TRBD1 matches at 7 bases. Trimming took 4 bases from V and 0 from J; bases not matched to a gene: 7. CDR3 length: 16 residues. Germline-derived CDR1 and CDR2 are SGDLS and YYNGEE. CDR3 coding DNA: TGTGCCAGCAGCTGGACAGGCTTAAGCTCTGGAAACACCATATATTTT. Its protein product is CASSWTGLSSGNTIYF. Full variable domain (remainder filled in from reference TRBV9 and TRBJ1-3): DSGVTQTPKHLITATGQRVTLRCSPRSGDLSVYWYQQSLDQGLQFLIQYYNGEERAKGNILERFSAQQFPDLHSELNLSSLELGDSALYFCASSWTGLSSGNTIYFGEGSWLTVV.

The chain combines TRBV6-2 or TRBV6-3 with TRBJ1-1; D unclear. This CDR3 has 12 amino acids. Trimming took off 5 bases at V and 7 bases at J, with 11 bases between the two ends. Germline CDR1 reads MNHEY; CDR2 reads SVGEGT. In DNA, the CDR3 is TGTGCCAGCAGTCAATTTCAGAATGAAGCTTTCTTT. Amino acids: CASSQFQNEAFF.

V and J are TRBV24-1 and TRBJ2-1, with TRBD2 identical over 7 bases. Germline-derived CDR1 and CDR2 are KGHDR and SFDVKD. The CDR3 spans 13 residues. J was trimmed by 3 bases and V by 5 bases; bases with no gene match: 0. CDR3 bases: TGTGCCACCAGTGGCGGGAGCTACAATGAGCAGTTCTTC. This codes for CATSGGSYNEQFF.

CDR3 in DNA: TGTGCCAGTAGTCCAGGGACAGCCGAAGCTTTCTTT. It is translated as CASSPGTAEAFF. The chain links TRBV19 to TRBJ1-1; the match to TRBD1 covers 7 bases. Trimming at V came to 5 bases and at J to 8 bases, leaving 5 bases not matched to a gene. Germline-derived CDR1 and CDR2 are LNHDA and SQIVND (reference sequence). This CDR3 has 12 residues.

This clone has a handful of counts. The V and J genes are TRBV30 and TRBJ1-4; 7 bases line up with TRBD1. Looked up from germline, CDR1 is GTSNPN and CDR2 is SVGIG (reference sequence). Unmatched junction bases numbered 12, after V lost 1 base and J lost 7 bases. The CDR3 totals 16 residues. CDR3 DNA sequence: TGTGCCTGGAGTGAGTTGGTAAGGGGGCGAGCTGAAAAACTGTTTTTT. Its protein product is CAWSELVRGRAEKLFF.

In DNA form, the CDR3 reads TGTGCCAGCAGCTTTCCTAGCGCCAGCTCCTACGAGCAGTACTTC. Translation: CASSFPSASSYEQYF. The chain couples TRBV11-2 to TRBJ2-7; TRBD2 is a possible D gene (6 bases). This CDR3 spans 15 amino acids. With 3 bases removed from V and 0 bases from J, the gap between germline ends came to 12 bases. CDR1 is SGHAT, CDR2 FQNNGV, per germline.

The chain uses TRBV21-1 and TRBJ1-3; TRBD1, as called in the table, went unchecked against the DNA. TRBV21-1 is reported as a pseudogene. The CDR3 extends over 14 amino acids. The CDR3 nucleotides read TGTGCCAGCAGCAACTATCGGACAGAGCCCTCTATATATTTT. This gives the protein CASSNYRTEPSIYF.

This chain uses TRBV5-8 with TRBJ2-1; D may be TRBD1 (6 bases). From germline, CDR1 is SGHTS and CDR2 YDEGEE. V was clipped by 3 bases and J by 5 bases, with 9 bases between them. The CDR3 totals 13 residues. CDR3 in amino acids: CASSWGPNNEQFF. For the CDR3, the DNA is TGTGCCAGCAGCTGGGGGCCAAACAATGAGCAGTTCTTC.

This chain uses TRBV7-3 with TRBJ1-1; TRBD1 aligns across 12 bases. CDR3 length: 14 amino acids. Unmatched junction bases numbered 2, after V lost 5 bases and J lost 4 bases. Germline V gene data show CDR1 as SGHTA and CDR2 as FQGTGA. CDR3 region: CASSPGQGATEAFF. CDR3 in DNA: TGTGCCAGCAGCCCGGGACAGGGGGCCACTGAAGCTTTCTTT.

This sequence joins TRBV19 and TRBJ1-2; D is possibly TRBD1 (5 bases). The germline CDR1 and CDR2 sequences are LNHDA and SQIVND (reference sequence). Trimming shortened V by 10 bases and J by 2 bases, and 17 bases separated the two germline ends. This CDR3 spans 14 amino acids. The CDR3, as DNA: TGTGCCACCAAACTTCCGGGGGGAAACTATGGCTACACCTTC. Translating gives CATKLPGGNYGYTF.

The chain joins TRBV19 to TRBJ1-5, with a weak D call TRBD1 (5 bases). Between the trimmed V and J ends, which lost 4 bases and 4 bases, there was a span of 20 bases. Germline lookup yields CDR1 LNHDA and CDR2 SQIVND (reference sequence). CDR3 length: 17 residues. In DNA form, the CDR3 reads TGTGCCAGTAGTACTCGTCAGGGAGGTCTGTGGAATCAGCCCCAGCATTTT. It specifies CASSTRQGGLWNQPQHF.

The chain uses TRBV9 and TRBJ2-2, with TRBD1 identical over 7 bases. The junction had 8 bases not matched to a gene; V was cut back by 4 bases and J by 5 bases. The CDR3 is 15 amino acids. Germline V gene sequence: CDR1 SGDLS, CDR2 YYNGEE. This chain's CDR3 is CASSLGQINTGELFF. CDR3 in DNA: TGTGCCAGCAGCCTGGGACAGATTAATACCGGGGAGCTGTTTTTT.

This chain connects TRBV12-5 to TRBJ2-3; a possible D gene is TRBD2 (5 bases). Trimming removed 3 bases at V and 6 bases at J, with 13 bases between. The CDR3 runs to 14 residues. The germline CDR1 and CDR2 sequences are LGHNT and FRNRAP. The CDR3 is CASGLFEGADTQYF. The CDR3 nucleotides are TGTGCTAGTGGTTTATTTGAGGGAGCCGATACGCAGTATTTT.

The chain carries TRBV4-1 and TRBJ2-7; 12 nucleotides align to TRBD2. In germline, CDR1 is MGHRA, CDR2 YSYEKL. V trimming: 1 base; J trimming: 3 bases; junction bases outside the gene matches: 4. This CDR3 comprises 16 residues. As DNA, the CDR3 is TGCGCCAGCAGCCAAGGAGGACTAGCGGGATTCTACGAGCAGTACTTC. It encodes CASSQGGLAGFYEQYF.

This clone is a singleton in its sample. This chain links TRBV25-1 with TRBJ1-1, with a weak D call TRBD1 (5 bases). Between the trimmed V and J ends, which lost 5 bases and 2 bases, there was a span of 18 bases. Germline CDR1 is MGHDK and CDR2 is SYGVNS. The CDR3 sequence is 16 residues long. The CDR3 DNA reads TGTGCCAGCAGTCCAAATAGCGGACAAATAAACACTGAAGCTTTCTTT. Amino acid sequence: CASSPNSGQINTEAFF. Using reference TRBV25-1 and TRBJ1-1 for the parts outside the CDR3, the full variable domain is EADIYQTPRYLVIGTGKKITLECSQTMGHDKMYWYQQDPGMELHLIHYSYGVNSTEKGDLSSESTVSRIRTEHFPLTLESARPSHTSQYLCASSPNSGQINTEAFFGQGTRLTVV.

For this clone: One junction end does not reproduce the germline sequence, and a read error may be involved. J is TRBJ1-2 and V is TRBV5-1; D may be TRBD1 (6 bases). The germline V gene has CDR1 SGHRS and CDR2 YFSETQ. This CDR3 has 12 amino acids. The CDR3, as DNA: TGCGCCAGCAGCTTAATACAGGGAACCTATTCCTTC. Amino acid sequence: CASSLIQGTYSF.

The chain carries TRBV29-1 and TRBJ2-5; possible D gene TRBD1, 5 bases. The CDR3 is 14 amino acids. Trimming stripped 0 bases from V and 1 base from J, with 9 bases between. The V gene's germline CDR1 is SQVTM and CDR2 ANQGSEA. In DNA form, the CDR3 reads TGCAGCGTTGAAGATGGCGACAGCCAAGAGACCCAGTACTTC. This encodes CSVEDGDSQETQYF. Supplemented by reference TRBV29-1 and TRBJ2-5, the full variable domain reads SAVISQKPSRDICQRGTSLTIQCQVDSQVTMMFWYRQQPGQSLTLIATANQGSEATYESGFVIDKFPISRPNLTFSTLTVSNMSPEDSSIYLCSVEDGDSQETQYFGPGTRLLVL.

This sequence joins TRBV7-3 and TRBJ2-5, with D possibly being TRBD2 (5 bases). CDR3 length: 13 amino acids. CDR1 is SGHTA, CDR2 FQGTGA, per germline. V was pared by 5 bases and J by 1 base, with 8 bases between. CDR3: CASSPRAQETQYF. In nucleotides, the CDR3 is TGTGCCAGCAGCCCGCGGGCCCAAGAGACCCAGTACTTC.

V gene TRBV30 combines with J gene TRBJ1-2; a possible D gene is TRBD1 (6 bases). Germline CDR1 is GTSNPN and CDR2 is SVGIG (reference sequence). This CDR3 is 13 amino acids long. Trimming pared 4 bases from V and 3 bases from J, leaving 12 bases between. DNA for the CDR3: TGTGCCTGGAACCGGGACACCTACTATGGCTACACCTTC. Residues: CAWNRDTYYGYTF.

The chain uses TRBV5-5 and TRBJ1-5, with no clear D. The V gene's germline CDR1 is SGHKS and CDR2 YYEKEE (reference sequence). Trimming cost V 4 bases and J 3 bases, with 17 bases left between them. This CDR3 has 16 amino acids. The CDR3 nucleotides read TGTGCCAGCAGCAGTACTGGCGGAGATATCAATCAGCCCCAGCATTTT. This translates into CASSSTGGDINQPQHF.

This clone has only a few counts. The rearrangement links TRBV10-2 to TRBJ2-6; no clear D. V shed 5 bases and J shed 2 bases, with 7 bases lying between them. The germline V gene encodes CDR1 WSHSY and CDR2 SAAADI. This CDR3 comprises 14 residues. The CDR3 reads CASSSSAGANVLTF. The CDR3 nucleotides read TGCGCCAGCAGTTCTAGTGCTGGGGCCAACGTCCTGACTTTC.